A single T cell receptor beta chain is shown here with its context. These data come from a study of blood T cell repertoires in COVID-19. Study in general: Collection of acute and convalescent COVID-19 samples took place in the United States, Italy and Spain. T cells, B-cell-depleted T cells, or PBMCs provided the cDNA or gDNA that served as material.

This CDR3 has 17 amino acids. After removal of 5 bases from V and 1 base from J, the junction contained 10 bases not matched to a gene. The germline gives CDR1 SGHVS, CDR2 FNYEAQ. In the authors' workflow: Reference gene primer amplification yielded estimated nucleated cell counts. The method was immunoSEQ multiplex PCR; TCRdb's version includes in-frame clones alone and lacks a portion of them. For V, J and clone size, that table is used; D and trimming come from the DNA. This sample has 250,000 or so clones, with about 80% found just once. The chain is built from TRBV7-6 and TRBJ1-1; TRBD1 matches 10 bases. The sequenced sample was peripheral blood. This TCR was recovered from a woman older than 75 with acute or convalescent COVID-19. The CDR3: CASSLGTGANSNTEAFF. CDR3 coding DNA: TGTGCCAGCAGCCTCGGGACAGGGGCGAATTCGAACACTGAAGCTTTCTTT.